This T cell receptor (beta chain) emerged from a study of blood T cell repertoires in COVID-19. There are many counts of this clone. V shed 6 bases and J shed 1 base, with 13 bases lying between them. CDR1 and CDR2 (germline): MRHNA, SNTAGT. This CDR3 comprises 15 residues. Here immunoSEQ multiplex PCR was the method, and the copy in TCRdb shows in-frame clones only, minus some. Counted here are 250,000 or so clones, over 75% occurring once; the ten biggest clones make up about 3.4%. The sequenced sample consisted of PBMCs or T cells enriched from blood (not recorded which). The rearrangement links TRBV6-4 to TRBJ2-1; a possible D gene is TRBD1 (6 bases). The origin of this receptor is a woman aged 40 to 50 who had been exposed to COVID-19. CDR3 sequence: CASSNEGESYNEQFF. The DNA of the CDR3 is TGTGCCAGCAGCAACGAGGGGGAGTCCTACAATGAGCAGTTCTTC.